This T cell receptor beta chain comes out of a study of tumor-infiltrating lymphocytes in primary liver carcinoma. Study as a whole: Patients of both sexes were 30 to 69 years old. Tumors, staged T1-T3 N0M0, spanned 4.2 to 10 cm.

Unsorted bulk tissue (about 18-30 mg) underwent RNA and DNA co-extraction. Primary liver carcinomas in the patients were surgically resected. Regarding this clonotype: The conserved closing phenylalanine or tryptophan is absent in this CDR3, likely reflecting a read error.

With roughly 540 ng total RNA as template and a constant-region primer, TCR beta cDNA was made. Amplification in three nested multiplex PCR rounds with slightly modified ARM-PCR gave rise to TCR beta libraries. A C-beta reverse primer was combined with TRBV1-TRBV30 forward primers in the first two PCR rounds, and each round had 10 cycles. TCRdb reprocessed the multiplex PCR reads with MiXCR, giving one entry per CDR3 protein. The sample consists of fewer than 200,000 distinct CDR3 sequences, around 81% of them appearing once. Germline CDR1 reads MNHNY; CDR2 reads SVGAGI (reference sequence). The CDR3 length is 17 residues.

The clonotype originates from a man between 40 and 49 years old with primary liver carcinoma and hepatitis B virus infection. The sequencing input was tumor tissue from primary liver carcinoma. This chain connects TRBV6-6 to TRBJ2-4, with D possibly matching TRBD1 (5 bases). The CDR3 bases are TGTGCTAGCAGTTGCTCGACGTCAGGGATCGCCAAAAACATTCAGTACTGC. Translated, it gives CASSCSTSGIAKNIQYC.